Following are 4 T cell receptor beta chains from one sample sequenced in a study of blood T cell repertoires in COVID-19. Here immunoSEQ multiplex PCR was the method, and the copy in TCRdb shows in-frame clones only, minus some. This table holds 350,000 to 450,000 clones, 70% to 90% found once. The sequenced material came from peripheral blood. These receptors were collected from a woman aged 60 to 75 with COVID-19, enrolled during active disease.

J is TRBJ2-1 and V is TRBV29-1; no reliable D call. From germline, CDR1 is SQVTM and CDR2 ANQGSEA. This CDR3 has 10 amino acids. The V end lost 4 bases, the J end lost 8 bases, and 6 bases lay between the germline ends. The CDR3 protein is CSVGAYEQFF. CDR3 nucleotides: TGCAGCGTTGGGGCCTATGAGCAGTTCTTC.

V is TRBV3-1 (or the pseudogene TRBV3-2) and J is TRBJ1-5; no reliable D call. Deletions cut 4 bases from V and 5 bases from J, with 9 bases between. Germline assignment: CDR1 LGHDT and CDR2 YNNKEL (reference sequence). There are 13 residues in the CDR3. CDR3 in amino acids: CASSRTGYQPQHF. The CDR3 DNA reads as TGTGCCAGCAGCCGCACGGGATATCAGCCCCAGCATTTT.

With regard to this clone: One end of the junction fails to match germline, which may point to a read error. Written as DNA, the CDR3 is TGTGCCAGCAGGGAAGCTACGGGATCCCTTTCCTATGGCTACACCTTC. Amino acids: CASREATGSLSYGYTF. V is TRBV6-1 and J is TRBJ1-2; D is unclear. Germline assignment: CDR1 MNHNS and CDR2 SASEGT. The CDR3 is 16 amino acids.

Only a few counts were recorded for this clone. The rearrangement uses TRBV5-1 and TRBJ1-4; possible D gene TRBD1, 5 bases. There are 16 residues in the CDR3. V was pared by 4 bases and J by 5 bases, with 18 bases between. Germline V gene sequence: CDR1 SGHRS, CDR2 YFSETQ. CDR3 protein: CASSLVRQGRNEKLFF. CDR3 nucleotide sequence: TGCGCCAGCAGCCTGGTCCGGCAGGGAAGAAATGAAAAACTGTTTTTT.